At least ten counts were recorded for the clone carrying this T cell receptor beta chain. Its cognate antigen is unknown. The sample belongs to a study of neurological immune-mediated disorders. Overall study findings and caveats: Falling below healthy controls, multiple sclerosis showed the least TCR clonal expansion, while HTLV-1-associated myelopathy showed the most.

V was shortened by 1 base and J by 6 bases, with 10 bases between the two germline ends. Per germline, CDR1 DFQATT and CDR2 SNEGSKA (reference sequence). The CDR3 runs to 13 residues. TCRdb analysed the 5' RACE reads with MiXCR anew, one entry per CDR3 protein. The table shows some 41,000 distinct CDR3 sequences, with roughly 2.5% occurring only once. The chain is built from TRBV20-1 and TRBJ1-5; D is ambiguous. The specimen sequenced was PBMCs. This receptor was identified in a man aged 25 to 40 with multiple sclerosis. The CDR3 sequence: CSARVNARQPQHF. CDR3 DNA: TGCAGTGCTAGAGTAAACGCGCGTCAGCCCCAGCATTTT.